One sample yielded the 21 T cell receptor beta chains listed below, sequenced in a study of cytomegalovirus exposure and HLA in healthy donors. The PCR employed 60 Vbeta primers together with 13 Jbeta primers. Profiled with immunoSEQ multiplex PCR; TCRdb holds only in-frame clones, not every one. This sample has some 120,000 clones, with 65% to 80% found just once. The sample comprised PBMCs. The receptors were gathered from a man aged 40-49 years in good health and CMV-seropositive.

The chain carries TRBV9 and TRBJ2-3; 7 bases match TRBD2. Germline loops: CDR1 SGDLS, CDR2 YYNGEE. CDR3 length: 17 residues. With V trimmed by 0 bases and J by 4 bases, 11 bases remained unmatched. The CDR3 region is CASSVDGRGSPADTQYF. The CDR3, as DNA: TGTGCCAGCAGCGTAGACGGGCGGGGGTCGCCGGCAGATACGCAGTATTTT.

The chain is built from TRBV9 and TRBJ1-6, with 8 bases aligning to TRBD1. J lost 10 bases, V lost 0 bases, and 6 bases had no gene match. Germline V gene data show CDR1 as SGDLS and CDR2 as YYNGEE. CDR3 length: 15 residues. This chain's CDR3 is CASSVGQGSGSPLHF. The CDR3 DNA follows: TGTGCCAGCAGCGTAGGACAGGGGTCGGGATCACCCCTCCACTTT.

This clone was counted a single time. The chain joins TRBV5-4 to TRBJ2-2; 7 bases map to TRBD2. The V and J ends lost 5 bases and 1 base, in that order; junction bases with no gene match: 8. This CDR3 is 16 amino acids long. The V gene's germline CDR1 is SGHNT and CDR2 YYREEE (reference sequence). The chain's CDR3 is CASSRFAGENTGELFF. CDR3 in DNA: TGTGCCAGCAGTAGGTTTGCGGGGGAGAACACCGGGGAGCTGTTTTTT.

This clone was recorded at least ten times. J is TRBJ1-4 and V is TRBV7-9; 7 bases are a match to TRBD1. Germline V gives CDR1 SEHNR, CDR2 FQNEAQ (reference sequence). J gave up 8 bases and V 4 bases, and 7 bases lay outside the gene matches. This CDR3 comprises 14 residues. CDR3 sequence: CASSSELRGEKLFF. In DNA form, the CDR3 reads TGTGCCAGCAGCTCAGAACTCAGGGGGGAAAAACTGTTTTTT.

The chain has TRBV7-3 and TRBJ1-5, with TRBD1 as a possible D gene (6 bases). Germline CDR1 and CDR2: SGHTA and FQGTGA. The CDR3 contains 16 residues. V lost 5 bases to trimming and J lost 0 bases, with 14 bases between them. The CDR3 bases are TGTGCCAGCAGCGCGGTTCGGGACACTAGCAATCAGCCCCAGCATTTT. Translation: CASSAVRDTSNQPQHF.

The chain links TRBV29-1 to TRBJ2-2; D gene uncertain. Per germline, CDR1 SQVTM and CDR2 ANQGSEA. V was trimmed by 1 base and J by 2 bases, leaving 5 bases between them. CDR3 size: 13 residues. The CDR3 region is CSVEAPNTGELFF. CDR3 in DNA: TGCAGCGTTGAAGCCCCAAACACCGGGGAGCTGTTTTTT.

This clone was detected only once. The chain combines TRBV6-6 with TRBJ2-7; D not resolved. Germline CDR1 MNHNY, CDR2 SVGAGI (reference sequence). This CDR3 spans 12 amino acids. The ends were cut back, 7 bases at V and 0 bases at J, with 7 bases in the middle. The CDR3 protein is CASTDSSYEQYF. CDR3 DNA sequence: TGTGCCAGCACTGATAGCTCCTACGAGCAGTACTTC.

The chain uses TRBV7-6 and TRBJ1-2; D is possibly TRBD1 (5 bases). Germline V gene sequence: CDR1 SGHVS, CDR2 FNYEAQ. The CDR3 covers 14 residues. The V end lost 1 base, the J end lost 3 bases, and 9 bases lay between the germline ends. The CDR3 loop reads CASSLGQGDYGYTF. DNA for the CDR3: TGTGCCAGCAGCTTAGGTCAGGGTGACTATGGCTACACCTTC. Full variable domain (outside the CDR3, taken from reference TRBV7-6 and TRBJ1-2): GAGVSQSPRYKVTKRGQDVALRCDPISGHVSLYWYRQALGQGPEFLTYFNYEAQQDKSGLPNDRFSAERPEGSISTLTIQRTEQRDSAMYRCASSLGQGDYGYTFGSGTRLTVV.

The chain has TRBV7-9 and TRBJ2-7, with D tentatively TRBD1 (5 bases). CDR1 is SEHNR and CDR2 is FQNEAQ in the germline V gene (reference sequence). CDR3 length: 16 residues. Trimming cost V 5 bases and J 3 bases, with 20 bases left between them. The CDR3 reads CASSPPLGRAVYEQYF. For the CDR3, the DNA is TGTGCCAGCAGCCCACCCCTGGGCAGGGCAGTCTACGAGCAGTACTTC.

Worth noting for this clone: Germline is not matched at one junction end, which may reflect a read error. The V gene is TRBV7-3, the J gene TRBJ2-6; TRBD2 aligns across 7 bases. Germline CDR1 SGHTA, CDR2 FQGTGA. The CDR3 sequence is 16 residues long. The CDR3 bases are TGTGCCAGCAGCTTAGGGGGAGGGTCTGGGGCCAACGGCCTGACTTTC. Its translation is CASSLGGGSGANGLTF.

The chain links TRBV7-2 to TRBJ2-3; TRBD2 matches 9 bases. The CDR3 loop spans 18 amino acids. Germline V gene lookup returns CDR1 SGHTA and CDR2 FQGNSA. V trimming: 2 bases; J trimming: 2 bases; junction bases outside the gene matches: 11. CDR3 nucleotides: TGTGCCAGCAGCTTATTGGGTGGCGGGGGGGCCATCACAGATACGCAGTATTTT. The encoded protein is CASSLLGGGGAITDTQYF. Full variable domain (missing parts from reference TRBV7-2 and TRBJ2-3): GAGVSQSPSNKVTEKGKDVELRCDPISGHTALYWYRQSLGQGLEFLIYFQGNSAPDKSGLPSDRFSAERTGGSVSTLTIQRTQQEDSAVYLCASSLLGGGGAITDTQYFGPGTRLTVL.

The chain recombines TRBV5-6 with TRBJ2-1; 13 bases are a match to TRBD2. In germline, CDR1 is SGHDT, CDR2 YYEEEE. This CDR3 is 16 amino acids long. Trimming cost V 4 bases and J 6 bases; bases outside gene matches: 7. The CDR3 DNA follows: TGTGCCAGCAGCCCAGTAACTAGCGGGGGGGCCAATGAGCAGTTCTTC. Protein product: CASSPVTSGGANEQFF.

The genes are TRBV7-2 and TRBJ1-5; D not certain. Germline CDR1 and CDR2: SGHTA and FQGNSA. V was pared by 1 base and J by 4 bases, with 14 bases between. The CDR3 is made up of 16 amino acids. The CDR3 sequence is CASSLGVGRVNQPQHF. CDR3 DNA: TGTGCCAGCAGCTTAGGAGTTGGGAGGGTAAATCAGCCCCAGCATTTT.

With respect to this clone: Within the sample, other DNA sequences also encode this same CDR3. V is TRBV28 and J is TRBJ1-3; TRBD1 agrees at 7 bases. CDR1 and CDR2 from the germline V gene are MDHEN and SYDVKM. Trimming at V came to 4 bases and at J to 0 bases, leaving 3 bases not matched to a gene. The CDR3 has 15 amino acids. The CDR3 is CASSSGTVSGNTIYF. In DNA form, the CDR3 reads TGTGCCAGCAGTTCTGGGACAGTCTCTGGAAACACCATATATTTT.

The rearrangement joins TRBV9 to TRBJ2-1, with a weak D call TRBD2 (5 bases). Germline assignment: CDR1 SGDLS and CDR2 YYNGEE. V was cut by 0 bases and J by 10 bases, with 14 bases left in between. The CDR3 consists of 14 residues. CDR3 in amino acids: CASSVVGADGEQFF. The CDR3 bases are TGTGCCAGCAGCGTAGTAGGAGCGGATGGAGAGCAGTTCTTC.

CDR3 DNA: TGTGCCAGCTCACGAGAACTCCGACAGGCGCAGTACAATGAGCAGTTCTTC. Protein product: CASSRELRQAQYNEQFF. The chain has TRBV18 and TRBJ2-1; weak D call: TRBD1 (6 bases). The CDR3 runs 17 residues. The germline V gene encodes CDR1 KGHSH and CDR2 LQKENI. Deletions cut 4 bases from V and 4 bases from J, with 20 bases between.

V usage is TRBV7-8 and J usage is TRBJ2-3, with 12 bases that match TRBD2. Losses at the gene ends were 5 bases for V and 3 bases for J; bases not matched to a gene: 6. The V gene's germline CDR1 is SGHVS and CDR2 FQNEAQ. The CDR3 sequence is 16 residues long. Here the CDR3 reads CASSLRLAGVTDTQYF. The DNA for the CDR3 is TGTGCCAGCAGCCTTAGACTAGCGGGGGTAACAGATACGCAGTATTTT.

This clone appeared a few times. The chain employs TRBV9 and TRBJ2-2; no reliable D call. Trimming took off 5 bases at V and 5 bases at J, with 7 bases between the two ends. Germline CDR1 SGDLS, CDR2 YYNGEE. CDR3 length equals 12 residues. The CDR3 protein is CASSESTGELFF. As DNA, the CDR3 is TGTGCCAGCAGTGAGTCGACCGGGGAGCTGTTTTTT.

The chain uses TRBV13 and TRBJ1-5; tentative D call: TRBD1 (6 bases). Germline lookup yields CDR1 PRHDT and CDR2 FYEKMQ (reference sequence). The V gene lost 5 bases and the J gene lost 6 bases, with 20 bases spanning the gap. CDR3 length equals 16 residues. The CDR3 bases are TGTGCCAGCAGCCGCAGACAGGAGGAACCGGTTCAGCCCCAGCATTTT. This codes for CASSRRQEEPVQPQHF.

The J gene is TRBJ1-1, the V gene TRBV10-2, with D unclear. Looked up from germline, CDR1 is WSHSY and CDR2 is SAAADI. V lost 1 base and J 0 bases, leaving 6 bases between the germline ends. This CDR3 has 14 residues. The CDR3 region is CASSELSVNTEAFF. The CDR3 bases are TGCGCCAGCAGTGAGTTGTCCGTGAACACTGAAGCTTTCTTT.

The V gene is TRBV28, the J gene TRBJ2-1; D is perhaps TRBD1 (5 bases). CDR1 is MDHEN and CDR2 is SYDVKM in the germline V gene. The germline V and J ends were trimmed by 7 bases and 2 bases, with 12 bases remaining between them. This CDR3 spans 14 amino acids. This CDR3 reads CASIQGETYNEQFF. The DNA for the CDR3 is TGTGCCAGCATCCAGGGTGAGACCTACAATGAGCAGTTCTTC.